Each of the 20 T cell receptor beta chains below was sequenced from the same sample in a study of response to subunit inactivated influenza vaccine. MiXCR, run by TCRdb on the RT-PCR reads, gives a single entry per CDR3 protein. The sample shows about 700,000 distinct CDR3 sequences, approximately 15% of them seen only once. Specimen: PBMCs from blood, collected 14 to 15 days before vaccination. These receptors were obtained from a man aged 45-60 years who received an inactivated influenza vaccine.

CDR3 protein: CARSPPGPDEQFF. CDR3 coding DNA: TGTGCCAGGAGCCCCCCTGGTCCCGATGAGCAGTTCTTC. The gene calls are TRBV5-8 and TRBJ2-1; D is unclear. V was pared by 8 bases and J by 8 bases, with 17 bases between. From germline, CDR1 is SGHTS and CDR2 YDEGEE. There are 13 residues in the CDR3.

In regard to this clonotype: A much more abundant neighbour one base away suggests this may be a read error. The genes are TRBV6-5 and TRBJ2-7; D call uncertain. This CDR3 has 15 amino acids. Germline assignment: CDR1 MNHEY and CDR2 SVGAGI. CDR3 region: CASSYSTGGLYKQYF. Written as DNA, the CDR3 is TGTGCCAGCAGTTACTCGACGGGTGGCCTCTACAAGCAGTACTTC.

The V gene is TRBV5-1, the J gene TRBJ2-7; 12 bases are shared with TRBD1. Trimming at V came to 3 bases and at J to 6 bases, leaving 4 bases not matched to a gene. This CDR3 is built from 14 residues. Germline V CDR1 and CDR2: SGHRS, YFSETQ. The CDR3 sequence: CASSWGQGAPEQYF. The DNA of the CDR3 is TGCGCCAGCAGCTGGGGACAGGGGGCGCCCGAGCAGTACTTC.

This clonotype has at least ten counts. V and J are TRBV5-1 and TRBJ1-6, with D possibly matching TRBD1 (5 bases). The germline V gene has CDR1 SGHRS and CDR2 YFSETQ. Trimming shortened V by 4 bases and J by 5 bases, and 10 bases separated the two germline ends. The CDR3 runs to 14 residues. This chain's CDR3 is CASSRRENNSPLHF. The CDR3 region has the DNA TGCGCCAGCAGCCGCAGGGAGAATAATTCACCCCTCCACTTT.

This clonotype was recorded a few times. This chain joins TRBV7-8 and TRBJ2-7; D is possibly TRBD1 (5 bases). This CDR3 spans 13 amino acids. The germline CDR1 and CDR2 sequences are SGHVS and FQNEAQ. V lost 8 bases and J 0 bases, leaving 11 bases between the germline ends. This CDR3 reads CASSKRGSYEQYF. CDR3 nucleotides: TGTGCCAGCTCCAAAAGGGGCTCCTACGAGCAGTACTTC.

This clonotype was counted only a few times. V gene TRBV20-1 combines with J gene TRBJ2-3; D unresolved. The CDR3 has 14 amino acids. From germline, CDR1 is DFQATT and CDR2 SNEGSKA (reference sequence). The ends were cut back, 2 bases at V and 2 bases at J, with 11 bases in the middle. CDR3 coding DNA: TGCAGTGCTAGACTACGACAAATCACAGATACGCAGTATTTT. As protein: CSARLRQITDTQYF.

This clonotype occurred a few times. The rearrangement uses TRBV7-2 and TRBJ2-7, with D uncertain. Germline V CDR1 and CDR2: SGHTA, FQGNSA. V was shortened by 1 base and J by 7 bases, with 23 bases between the two germline ends. CDR3 length: 17 residues. CDR3 sequence reads: CASSLVPPAYSFGEQYF. The CDR3 nucleotides are TGTGCCAGCAGCTTAGTCCCCCCGGCCTATTCCTTTGGTGAGCAGTACTTC.

The gene calls are TRBV4-2 and TRBJ2-1; the D gene is possibly TRBD1 (5 bases). Trimming left V 1 base short and J 1 base short, with 14 bases between. This CDR3 comprises 17 residues. Germline CDR1 and CDR2: LGHNA and YNFKEQ. The DNA for the CDR3 is TGTGCCAGCAGCCAAGTTCTGGGGCTAGGGTCCTACAATGAGCAGTTCTTC. Amino acid sequence: CASSQVLGLGSYNEQFF.

This clonotype has only a few counts. The chain joins TRBV2 to TRBJ2-7; 7 nucleotides line up with TRBD2. The CDR3 is made up of 14 amino acids. From germline, CDR1 is SNHLY and CDR2 FYNNEI. V shed 8 bases, J shed 0 bases, and the junction held 7 bases outside the gene matches. The CDR3 nucleotides are TGTGCCAGCGAGGCGGGAGCCCTCTCCTACGAGCAGTACTTC. Translating it yields CASEAGALSYEQYF.

In this sample, this clonotype turned up a few times. The V call is TRBV4-2, the J call TRBJ2-2; 7 bases line up with TRBD2. The J segment lost 2 bases and the V segment lost 1 base, leaving 4 bases of the junction unmatched. This CDR3 has 16 amino acids. Germline-derived CDR1 and CDR2 are LGHNA and YNFKEQ. The CDR3 protein is CASSQVGGINTGELFF. The CDR3 DNA follows: TGTGCCAGCAGCCAAGTGGGAGGGATAAACACCGGGGAGCTGTTTTTT.

The chain carries TRBV6-1 and TRBJ2-2; either TRBD1 or TRBD2 may fit D (6 bases each). Germline lookup yields CDR1 MNHNS and CDR2 SASEGT. Trimming removed 6 bases from V and 0 bases from J, with 11 bases in between. The CDR3 has 15 residues. The CDR3 loop is CASSRGGPNTGELFF. Here the CDR3 DNA reads TGTGCCAGCAGCCGAGGGGGGCCGAACACCGGGGAGCTGTTTTTT.

In this sample, this clonotype turned up a few times. The J gene is TRBJ2-5, the V gene TRBV6-5, with D uncertain. CDR1 and CDR2 (germline): MNHEY, SVGAGI. The CDR3 runs to 15 residues. V lost 0 bases and J 4 bases, leaving 12 bases between the germline ends. CDR3 region: CASSYSTGVGETQYF. CDR3 sequence (DNA): TGTGCCAGCAGTTACTCGACTGGGGTCGGAGAGACCCAGTACTTC.

Concerning this clonotype: At one of its ends the junction is not consistent with the germline gene, which may arise from a read error. CDR3 protein: CATSLVAGPNEKLFF. CDR3 nucleotide sequence: TGTGCCACCAGCTTAGTGGCAGGGCCTAATGAAAAACTGTTTTTT. This chain uses TRBV7-2 with TRBJ1-4; possibly TRBD1 for D (5 bases). Germline CDR1 and CDR2: SGHTA and FQGNSA. The CDR3 contains 15 residues.

This clonotype was counted many times. The chain is built from TRBV10-3 and TRBJ1-1, with 7 bases that match TRBD1. CDR1 and CDR2 (germline): ENHRY, SYGVKD. The junction had 10 bases not matched to a gene; V was cut back by 4 bases and J by 2 bases. CDR3 size: 16 residues. The CDR3 loop is CAISGGPGTANTEAFF. CDR3 bases: TGTGCCATCAGTGGGGGTCCCGGGACAGCTAACACTGAAGCTTTCTTT.

The chain uses TRBV7-2 and TRBJ2-7, with D possibly TRBD1 on 7 matching bases. The CDR3 extends over 16 amino acids. Germline V gene sequence: CDR1 SGHTA, CDR2 FQGNSA. V was shortened by 3 bases and J by 6 bases, with 21 bases between the two germline ends. CDR3 region: CASSFNGPGGGGEQYF. Here the CDR3 DNA reads TGTGCCAGCAGCTTTAATGGGCCAGGGGGAGGTGGCGAGCAGTACTTC.

This chain uses TRBV6-2 or TRBV6-3 with TRBJ1-5; a weak D match, TRBD1 (5 bases). V lost 8 bases to trimming and J lost 4 bases, with 18 bases between them. CDR1 is MNHEY and CDR2 is SVGEGT in the germline V gene. This CDR3 has 15 amino acids. For the CDR3, the DNA is TGTGCCAGCGAGACCCGGGGCTCCCCTAATCAGCCCCAGCATTTT. It is translated as CASETRGSPNQPQHF.

This clonotype was detected only a few times. The chain is built from TRBV12-3 or TRBV12-4 and TRBJ2-3; TRBD1 might be the D (5 bases). V lost 6 bases to trimming and J lost 4 bases, with 17 bases between them. The CDR3 runs to 15 residues. CDR3: CASSLRQGSSDTQYF. The CDR3 DNA is TGTGCCAGCAGCCTCCGGCAGGGATCGTCAGATACGCAGTATTTT.

The genes are TRBV5-1 and TRBJ2-5; 7 bases line up with TRBD2. Germline loops: CDR1 SGHRS, CDR2 YFSETQ. Trimming cost V 6 bases and J 1 base; bases outside gene matches: 12. This CDR3 contains 16 residues. This chain's CDR3 is CASNPGRAGSQETQYF. The CDR3 nucleotides read TGCGCCAGCAACCCTGGGCGAGCGGGAAGCCAAGAGACCCAGTACTTC. The variable domain in full, with the rest retrieved from reference TRBV5-1 and TRBJ2-5, is KAGVTQTPRYLIKTRGQQVTLSCSPISGHRSVSWYQQTPGQGLQFLFEYFSETQRNKGNFPGRFSGRQFSNSRSEMNVSTLELGDSALYLCASNPGRAGSQETQYFGPGTRLLVL.

The rearrangement uses TRBV24-1 and TRBJ2-1; 10 nucleotides match TRBD2. The CDR3 loop spans 15 amino acids. V lost 1 base, J lost 4 bases, and 0 bases stayed unmatched. The germline V gene encodes CDR1 KGHDR and CDR2 SFDVKD. CDR3 bases: TGTGCCACCAGTGATTTAGCGGGGGGGTACAATGAGCAGTTCTTC. It translates to CATSDLAGGYNEQFF.

The chain joins TRBV7-3 to TRBJ2-1, with D tentatively TRBD1 or TRBD2 (5 bases each). Germline CDR1 reads SGHTA; CDR2 reads FQGTGA. CDR3 length equals 14 residues. Trimming removed 1 base from V and 12 bases from J, with 16 bases in between. CDR3 residues: CASSLIGGQGVQFF. The CDR3 DNA follows: TGTGCCAGCAGCTTAATTGGCGGGCAGGGAGTGCAGTTCTTC.